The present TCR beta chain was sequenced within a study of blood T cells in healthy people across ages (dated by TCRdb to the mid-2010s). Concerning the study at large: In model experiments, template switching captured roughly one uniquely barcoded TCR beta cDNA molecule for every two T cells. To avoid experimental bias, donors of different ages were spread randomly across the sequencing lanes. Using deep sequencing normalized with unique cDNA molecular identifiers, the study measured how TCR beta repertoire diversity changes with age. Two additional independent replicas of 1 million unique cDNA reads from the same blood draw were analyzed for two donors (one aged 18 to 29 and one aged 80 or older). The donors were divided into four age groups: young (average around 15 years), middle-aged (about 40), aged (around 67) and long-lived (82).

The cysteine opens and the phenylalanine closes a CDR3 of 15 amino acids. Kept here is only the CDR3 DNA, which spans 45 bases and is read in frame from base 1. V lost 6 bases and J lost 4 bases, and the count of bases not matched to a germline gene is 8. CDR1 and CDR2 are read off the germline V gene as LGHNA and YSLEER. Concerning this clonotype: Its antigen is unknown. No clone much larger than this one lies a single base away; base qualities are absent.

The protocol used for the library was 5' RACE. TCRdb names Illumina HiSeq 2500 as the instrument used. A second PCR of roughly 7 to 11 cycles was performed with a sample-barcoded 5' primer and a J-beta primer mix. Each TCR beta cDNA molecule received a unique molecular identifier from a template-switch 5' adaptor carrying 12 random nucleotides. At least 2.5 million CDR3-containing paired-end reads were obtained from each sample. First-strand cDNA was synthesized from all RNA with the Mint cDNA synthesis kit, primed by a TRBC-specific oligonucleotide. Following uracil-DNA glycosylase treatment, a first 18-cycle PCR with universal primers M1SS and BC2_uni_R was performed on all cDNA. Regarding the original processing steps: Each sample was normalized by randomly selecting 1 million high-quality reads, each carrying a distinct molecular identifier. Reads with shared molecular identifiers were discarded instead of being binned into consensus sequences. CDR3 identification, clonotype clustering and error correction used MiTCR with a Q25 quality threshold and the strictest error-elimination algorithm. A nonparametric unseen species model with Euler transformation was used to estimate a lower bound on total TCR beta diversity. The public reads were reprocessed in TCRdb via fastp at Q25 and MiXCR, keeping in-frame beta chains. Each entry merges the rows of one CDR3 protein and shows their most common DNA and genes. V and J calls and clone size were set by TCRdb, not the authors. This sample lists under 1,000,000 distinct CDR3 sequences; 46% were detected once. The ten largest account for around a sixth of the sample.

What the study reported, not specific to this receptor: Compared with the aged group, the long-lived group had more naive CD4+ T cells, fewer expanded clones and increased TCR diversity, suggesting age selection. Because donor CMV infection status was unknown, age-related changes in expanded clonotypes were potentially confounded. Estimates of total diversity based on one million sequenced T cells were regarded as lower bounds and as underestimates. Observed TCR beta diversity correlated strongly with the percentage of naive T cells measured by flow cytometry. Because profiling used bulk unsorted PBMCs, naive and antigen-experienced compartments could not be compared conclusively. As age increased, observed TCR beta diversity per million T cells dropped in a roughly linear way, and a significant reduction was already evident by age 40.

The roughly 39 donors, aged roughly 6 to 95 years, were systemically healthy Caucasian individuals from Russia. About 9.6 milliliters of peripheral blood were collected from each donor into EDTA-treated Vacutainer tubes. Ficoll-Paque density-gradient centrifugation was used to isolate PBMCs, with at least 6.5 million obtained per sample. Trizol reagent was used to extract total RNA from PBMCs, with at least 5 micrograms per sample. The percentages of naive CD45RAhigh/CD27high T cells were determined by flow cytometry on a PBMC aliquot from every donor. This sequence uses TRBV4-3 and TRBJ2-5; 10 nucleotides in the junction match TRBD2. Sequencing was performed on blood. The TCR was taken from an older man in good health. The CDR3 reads CASSRLAGEPETQYF. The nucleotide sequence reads TGCGCCAGCAGTAGGCTAGCGGGAGAACCAGAGACCCAGTACTTC.